Listed here are 6 T cell receptor beta chains from one sample, sequenced in a study of T cell changes during pregnancy in multiple sclerosis. Profiling relied on immunoSEQ multiplex PCR, and the TCRdb table lists in-frame clones only, not all of them. The data hold 55,000 to 80,000 clones, with 94% observed a single time. The sequences come from peripheral blood, collected in the third trimester of pregnancy. The receptors were gathered from a female donor with multiple sclerosis, enrolled in a pregnancy study.

This chain's CDR3 is CAWSVRDGYTF. The CDR3 DNA is TGTGCCTGGAGTGTACGGGATGGCTACACCTTC. The rearrangement links TRBV30 to TRBJ1-2; D not resolved. CDR1 is GTSNPN, CDR2 SVGIG, per germline (reference sequence). The V and J ends lost 0 bases and 6 bases respectively, with 5 bases between them. The CDR3 is 11 amino acids.

This chain joins TRBV25-1 and TRBJ2-3; 7 bases map to TRBD1. The V and J ends lost 8 bases and 11 bases, in that order; junction bases with no gene match: 7. The CDR3 contains 11 residues. Germline CDR1 reads MGHDK; CDR2 reads SYGVNS. CDR3 in amino acids: CASSQGIGQYF. In DNA, the CDR3 is TGTGCCAGCTCACAGGGGATAGGGCAGTATTTT.

The V call is TRBV11-3, the J call TRBJ1-1; D possibly corresponds to TRBD1 (6 bases). Trimming shortened V by 5 bases and J by 7 bases, and 14 bases separated the two germline ends. Looked up from germline, CDR1 is SGHNT and CDR2 is YENEEA. The CDR3 is made up of 13 amino acids. The CDR3 spells CASSRRTVIEAFF. Here the CDR3 DNA reads TGTGCCAGCAGCCGACGGACAGTCATTGAAGCTTTCTTT.

This clone was seen once. V is TRBV7-8 and J is TRBJ2-7; D is perhaps TRBD1 (5 bases). Trimming took 1 base from V and 2 from J, leaving 15 bases between them. The CDR3 length is 16 residues. CDR1 is SGHVS, CDR2 FQNEAQ, per germline. In DNA, the CDR3 is TGTGCCAGCAGCTTAGAGGCCAGGGAAGTCCCCTACGAGCAGTACTTC. This encodes CASSLEAREVPYEQYF.

The genes are TRBV2 and TRBJ2-7; 10 nucleotides match TRBD1. Trimming took 1 base from V and 2 from J; bases not matched to a gene: 2. The CDR3 sequence is 15 residues long. The germline V gene encodes CDR1 SNHLY and CDR2 FYNNEI. DNA of the CDR3: TGTGCCAGCAGTGAAGAGGGACAGGGGACCTACGAGCAGTACTTC. Translation: CASSEEGQGTYEQYF.

The V call is TRBV9, the J call TRBJ1-6, with TRBD1 identical over 7 bases. Unmatched junction bases numbered 8, after V lost 3 bases and J lost 5 bases. This CDR3 has 16 residues. Germline CDR1 SGDLS, CDR2 YYNGEE. CDR3 DNA sequence: TGTGCCAGCAGCGCCTCCCCGACAGGGAATAATTCACCCCTCCACTTT. Protein product: CASSASPTGNNSPLHF. Full variable domain (rest looked up from reference TRBV9 and TRBJ1-6): DSGVTQTPKHLITATGQRVTLRCSPRSGDLSVYWYQQSLDQGLQFLIQYYNGEERAKGNILERFSAQQFPDLHSELNLSSLELGDSALYFCASSASPTGNNSPLHFGNGTRLTVT.